This T cell receptor (beta chain) was recorded in a study of CD8+CD57+ T cells in acquired aplastic anemia. An expansion of CD8+CD57+ cells by flow cytometry had been shown in patients chosen for sequencing. The study profiled TCR beta VDJ and CDR3 using genomic DNA as template. Each CDR3 protein gets one entry after TCRdb re-called the reads with MiXCR. The profile shows about 98,000 distinct CDR3 sequences, 55% to 70% of them singletons. Specimen: sorted CD4+, CD8+, or CD8+CD57+ T cells (not recorded which) from PBMCs. The sequence derives from a human donor with aplastic anemia.

The CDR3 protein is CAISEQGTSYNEQFF. The CDR3 bases are TGTGCCATCAGTGAACAGGGGACTTCCTACAATGAGCAGTTCTTC. The chain uses TRBV10-3 and TRBJ2-1; TRBD1 is a possible D gene (7 bases). The CDR3 covers 15 residues. In germline, CDR1 is ENHRY, CDR2 SYGVKD. V dropped 3 bases and J dropped 1 base, with 10 bases sitting between them.